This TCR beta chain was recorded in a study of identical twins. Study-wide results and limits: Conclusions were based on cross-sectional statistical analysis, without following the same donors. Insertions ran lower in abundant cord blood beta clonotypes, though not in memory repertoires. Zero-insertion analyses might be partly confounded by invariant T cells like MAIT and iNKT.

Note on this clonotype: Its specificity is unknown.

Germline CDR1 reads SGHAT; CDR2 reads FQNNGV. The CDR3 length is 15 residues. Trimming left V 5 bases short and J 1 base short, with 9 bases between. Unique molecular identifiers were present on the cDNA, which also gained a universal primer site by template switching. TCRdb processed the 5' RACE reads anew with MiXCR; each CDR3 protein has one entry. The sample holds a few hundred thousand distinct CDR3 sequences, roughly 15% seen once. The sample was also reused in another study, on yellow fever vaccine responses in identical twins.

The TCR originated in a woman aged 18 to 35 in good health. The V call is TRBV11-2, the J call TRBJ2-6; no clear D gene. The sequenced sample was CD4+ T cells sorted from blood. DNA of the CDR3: TGTGCCAGCAGCCCAACCGATTCTGGGGCCAACGTCCTGACTTTC. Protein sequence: CASSPTDSGANVLTF.